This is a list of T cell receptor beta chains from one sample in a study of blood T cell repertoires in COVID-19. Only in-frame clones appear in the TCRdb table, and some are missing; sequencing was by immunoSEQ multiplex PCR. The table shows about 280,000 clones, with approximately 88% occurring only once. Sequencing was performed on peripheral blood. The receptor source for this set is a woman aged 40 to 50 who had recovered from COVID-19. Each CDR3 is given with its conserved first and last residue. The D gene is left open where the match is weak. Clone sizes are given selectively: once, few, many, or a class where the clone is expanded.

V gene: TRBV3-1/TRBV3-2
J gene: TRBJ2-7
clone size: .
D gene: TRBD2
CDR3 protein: CASSHVAGGRHEQYF
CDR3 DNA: TGTGCCAGCAGCCACGTAGCGGGAGGGCGCCACGAGCAGTACTTC

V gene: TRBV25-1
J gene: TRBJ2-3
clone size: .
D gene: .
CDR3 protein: CASSPTTGRTDTQYF
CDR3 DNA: TGTGCCAGCAGCCCAACGACAGGTCGCACAGATACGCAGTATTTT

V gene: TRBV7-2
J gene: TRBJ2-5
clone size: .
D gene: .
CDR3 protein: CASSLVEGPQETQYF
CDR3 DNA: TGTGCCAGCAGCTTAGTGGAGGGCCCCCAAGAGACCCAGTACTTC

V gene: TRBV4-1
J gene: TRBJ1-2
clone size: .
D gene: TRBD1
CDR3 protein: CASSQGGGVMYGYTF
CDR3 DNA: TGCGCCAGCAGCCAAGGAGGGGGCGTGATGTATGGCTACACCTTC

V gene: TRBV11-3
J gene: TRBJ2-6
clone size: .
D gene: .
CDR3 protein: CASSRGTSGANVLTF
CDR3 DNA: TGTGCCAGCAGCAGAGGGACTTCTGGGGCCAACGTCCTGACTTTC

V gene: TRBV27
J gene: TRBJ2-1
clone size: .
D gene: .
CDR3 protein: CASSQISGNEQFF
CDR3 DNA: TGTGCCAGCAGCCAAATTTCGGGTAATGAGCAGTTCTTC

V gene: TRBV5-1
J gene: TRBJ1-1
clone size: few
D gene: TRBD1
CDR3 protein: CASSAATGGDAFF
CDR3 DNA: TGCGCCAGCAGCGCGGCGACAGGGGGTGACGCTTTCTTT

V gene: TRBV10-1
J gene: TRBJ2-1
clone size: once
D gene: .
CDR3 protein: CASRGASGYNEQFF
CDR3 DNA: TGCGCCAGCAGGGGGGCTAGCGGCTACAATGAGCAGTTCTTC

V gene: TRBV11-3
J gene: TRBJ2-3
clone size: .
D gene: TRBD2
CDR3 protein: CASSLDASGAGTDTQYF
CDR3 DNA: TGTGCCAGCAGCTTAGACGCTAGCGGAGCTGGCACAGATACGCAGTATTTT

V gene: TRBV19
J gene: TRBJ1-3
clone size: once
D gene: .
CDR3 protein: CASSTGTFLDTGNTIYF
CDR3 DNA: TGTGCCAGTAGTACCGGGACATTTTTAGACACTGGAAACACCATATATTTT

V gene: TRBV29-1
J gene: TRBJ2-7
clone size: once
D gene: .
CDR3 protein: CSVETGAYEQYF
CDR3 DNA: TGCAGCGTTGAAACGGGGGCCTACGAGCAGTACTTC

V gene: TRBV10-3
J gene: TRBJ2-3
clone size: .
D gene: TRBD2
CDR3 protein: CAISDSSGNTDTQYF
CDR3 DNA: TGTGCCATCAGTGATTCTAGCGGAAACACAGATACGCAGTATTTT

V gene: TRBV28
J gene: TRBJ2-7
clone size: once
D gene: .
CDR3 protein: CASSLARTKTGYLSEQYF
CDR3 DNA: TGTGCCAGCAGTTTAGCCCGGACCAAGACGGGATATCTCTCCGAGCAGTACTTC

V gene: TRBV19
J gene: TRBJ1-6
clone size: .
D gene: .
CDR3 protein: CASREGSDNSPLHF
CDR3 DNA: TGTGCAAGTAGGGAGGGCTCCGATAATTCACCCCTCCACTTT

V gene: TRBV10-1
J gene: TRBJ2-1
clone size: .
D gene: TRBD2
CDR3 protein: CASSVRLAGGNEQFF
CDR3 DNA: TGCGCCAGCAGTGTCCGACTAGCGGGAGGCAATGAGCAGTTCTTC

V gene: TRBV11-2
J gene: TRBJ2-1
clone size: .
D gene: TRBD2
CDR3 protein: CASRAGRGSYNEQFF
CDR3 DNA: TGTGCCAGCAGAGCAGGGCGGGGGTCCTACAATGAGCAGTTCTTC

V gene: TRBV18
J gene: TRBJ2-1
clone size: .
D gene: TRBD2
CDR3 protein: CASAQGLAANEQFF
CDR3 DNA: TGTGCCAGCGCCCAGGGACTAGCGGCCAATGAGCAGTTCTTC

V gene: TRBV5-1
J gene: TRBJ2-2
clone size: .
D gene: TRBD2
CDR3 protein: CASSFSGRAKTGELFF
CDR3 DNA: TGCGCCAGCAGCTTTAGCGGGAGGGCCAAAACCGGGGAGCTGTTTTTT

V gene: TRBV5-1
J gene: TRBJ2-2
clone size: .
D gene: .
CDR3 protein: CASSSDADSTNTGELFF
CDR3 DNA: TGCGCCAGCAGCTCCGACGCGGACAGTACGAACACCGGGGAGCTGTTTTTT

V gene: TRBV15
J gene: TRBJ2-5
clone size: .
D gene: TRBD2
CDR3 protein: CATSRVKPVGTSGRARHETQYF
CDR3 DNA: TGTGCCACCAGCAGAGTTAAACCGGTTGGGACTAGCGGGAGGGCCCGGCACGAGACCCAGTACTTC

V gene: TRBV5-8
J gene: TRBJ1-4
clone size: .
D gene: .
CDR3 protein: CASSLDRADEKLFF
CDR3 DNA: TGTGCCAGCAGCTTGGACAGGGCGGACGAAAAACTGTTTTTT

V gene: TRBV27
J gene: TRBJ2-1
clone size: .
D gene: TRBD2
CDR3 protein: CASSRAGVSYNEQFF
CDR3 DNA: TGTGCCAGCAGTCGGGCGGGGGTCTCCTACAATGAGCAGTTCTTC

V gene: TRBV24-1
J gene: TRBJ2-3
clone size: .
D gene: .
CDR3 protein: CATSGQGSKVADTQYF
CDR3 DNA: TGTGCCACCAGTGGGCAGGGAAGTAAGGTCGCAGATACGCAGTATTTT

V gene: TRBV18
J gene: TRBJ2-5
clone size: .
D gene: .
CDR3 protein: CASSPPGQGETQYF
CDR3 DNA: TGTGCCAGCTCACCACCAGGCCAGGGAGAGACCCAGTACTTC

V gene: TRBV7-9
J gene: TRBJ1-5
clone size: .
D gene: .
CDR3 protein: CASSLFSAQHF
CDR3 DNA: TGTGCCAGCAGCCTTTTTTCGGCCCAGCATTTT

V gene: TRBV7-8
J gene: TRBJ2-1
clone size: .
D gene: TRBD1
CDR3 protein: CASSSRRGHPYNEQFF
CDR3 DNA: TGTGCCAGCAGCTCCCGAAGGGGGCATCCCTACAATGAGCAGTTCTTC

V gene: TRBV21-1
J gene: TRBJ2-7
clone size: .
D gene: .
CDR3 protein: CASSKGGVPDEQYF
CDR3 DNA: TGTGCCAGCAGCAAGGGAGGGGTTCCGGACGAGCAGTACTTC

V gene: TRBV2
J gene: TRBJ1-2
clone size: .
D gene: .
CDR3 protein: CASSEDPAGNYGYTF
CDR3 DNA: TGTGCCAGCAGTGAGGACCCCGCGGGCAACTATGGCTACACCTTC

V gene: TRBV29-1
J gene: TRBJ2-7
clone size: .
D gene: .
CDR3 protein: CSVSSGTYEQYF
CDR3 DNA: TGCAGCGTTTCCAGCGGCACCTACGAGCAGTACTTC

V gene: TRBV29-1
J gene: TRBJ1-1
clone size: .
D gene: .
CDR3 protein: CSVVGRANTEAFF
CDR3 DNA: TGCAGCGTTGTGGGCAGGGCAAACACTGAAGCTTTCTTT

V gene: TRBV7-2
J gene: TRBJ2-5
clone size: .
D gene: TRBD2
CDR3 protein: CASSLMASGSGEAETQYF
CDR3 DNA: TGTGCCAGCAGCTTAATGGCTAGCGGGAGTGGGGAGGCAGAGACCCAGTACTTC